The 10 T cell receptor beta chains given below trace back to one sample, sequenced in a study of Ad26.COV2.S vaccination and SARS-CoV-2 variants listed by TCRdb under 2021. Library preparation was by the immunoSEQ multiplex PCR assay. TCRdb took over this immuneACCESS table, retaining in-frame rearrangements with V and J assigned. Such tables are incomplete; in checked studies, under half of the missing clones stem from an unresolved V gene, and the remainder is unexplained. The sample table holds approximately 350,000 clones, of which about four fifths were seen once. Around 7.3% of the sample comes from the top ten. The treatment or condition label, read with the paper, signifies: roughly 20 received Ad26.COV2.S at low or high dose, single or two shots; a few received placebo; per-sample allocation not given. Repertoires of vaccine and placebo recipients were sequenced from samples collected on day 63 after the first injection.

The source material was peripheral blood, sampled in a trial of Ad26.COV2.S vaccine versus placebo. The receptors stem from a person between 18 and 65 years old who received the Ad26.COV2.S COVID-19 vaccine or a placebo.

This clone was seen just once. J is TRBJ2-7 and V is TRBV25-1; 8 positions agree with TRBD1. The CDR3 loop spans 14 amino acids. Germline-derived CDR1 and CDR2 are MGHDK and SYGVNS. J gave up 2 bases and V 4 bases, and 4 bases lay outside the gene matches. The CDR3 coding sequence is TGTGCCAGCAGTGGGGACAGGCCTCCCTACGAGCAGTACTTC. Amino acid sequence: CASSGDRPPYEQYF.

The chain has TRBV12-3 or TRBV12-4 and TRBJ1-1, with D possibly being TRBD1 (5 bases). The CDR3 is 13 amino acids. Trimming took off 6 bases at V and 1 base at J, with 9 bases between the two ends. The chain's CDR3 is CASSRVGNTEAFF. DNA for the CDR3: TGTGCCAGCAGCAGGGTTGGGAACACTGAAGCTTTCTTT.

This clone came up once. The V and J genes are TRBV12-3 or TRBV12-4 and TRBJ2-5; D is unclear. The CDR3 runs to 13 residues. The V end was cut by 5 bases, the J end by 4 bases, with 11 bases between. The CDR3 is CASSLNSPETQYF. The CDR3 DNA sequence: TGTGCCAGCAGTCTCAACTCCCCAGAGACCCAGTACTTC.

The chain's CDR3 is CASSEGTGSYEQYF. The CDR3 region has the DNA TGTGCCAGCAGTGAAGGTACAGGATCCTACGAGCAGTACTTC. The rearrangement uses TRBV2 and TRBJ2-7; D is possibly TRBD1 (5 bases). The length of the CDR3 is 14 residues. Germline V gene sequence: CDR1 SNHLY, CDR2 FYNNEI. V was cut by 1 base and J by 1 base, with 8 bases left in between. Using reference TRBV2 and TRBJ2-7 for the parts outside the CDR3, the full variable domain is EPEVTQTPSHQVTQMGQEVILRCVPISNHLYFYWYRQILGQKVEFLVSFYNNEISEKSEIFDDQFSVERPDGSNFTLKIRSTKLEDSAMYFCASSEGTGSYEQYFGPGTRLTVT.

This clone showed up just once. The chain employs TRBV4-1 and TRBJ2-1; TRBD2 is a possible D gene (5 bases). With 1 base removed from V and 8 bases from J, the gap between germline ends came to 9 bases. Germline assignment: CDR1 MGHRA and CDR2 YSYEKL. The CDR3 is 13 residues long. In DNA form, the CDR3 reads TGCGCCAGCAGCCAAGTATGGCGGGATGAGCAGTTCTTC. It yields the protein CASSQVWRDEQFF.

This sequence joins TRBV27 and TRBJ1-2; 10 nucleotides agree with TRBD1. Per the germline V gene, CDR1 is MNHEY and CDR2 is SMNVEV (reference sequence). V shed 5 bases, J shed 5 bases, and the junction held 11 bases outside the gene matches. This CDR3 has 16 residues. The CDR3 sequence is CASSHLGQGETYGYTF. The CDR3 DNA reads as TGTGCCAGCAGTCATCTTGGACAGGGGGAGACATATGGCTACACCTTC.

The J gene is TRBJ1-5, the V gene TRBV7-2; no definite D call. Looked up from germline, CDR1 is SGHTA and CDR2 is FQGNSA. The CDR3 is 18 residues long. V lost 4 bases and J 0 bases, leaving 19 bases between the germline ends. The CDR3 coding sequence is TGTGCCAGCAGCTCCGCCCCAAGGCCCAGGTATAGCAATCAGCCCCAGCATTTT. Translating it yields CASSSAPRPRYSNQPQHF. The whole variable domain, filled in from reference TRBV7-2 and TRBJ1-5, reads GAGVSQSPSNKVTEKGKDVELRCDPISGHTALYWYRQSLGQGLEFLIYFQGNSAPDKSGLPSDRFSAERTGGSVSTLTIQRTQQEDSAVYLCASSSAPRPRYSNQPQHFGDGTRLSIL.

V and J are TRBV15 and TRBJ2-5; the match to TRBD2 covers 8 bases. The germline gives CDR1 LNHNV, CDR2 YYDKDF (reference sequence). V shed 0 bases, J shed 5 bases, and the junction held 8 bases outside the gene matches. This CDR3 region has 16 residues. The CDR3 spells CATSREAAGGPETQYF. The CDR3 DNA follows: TGTGCCACCAGCAGAGAGGCGGCGGGAGGCCCCGAGACCCAGTACTTC.

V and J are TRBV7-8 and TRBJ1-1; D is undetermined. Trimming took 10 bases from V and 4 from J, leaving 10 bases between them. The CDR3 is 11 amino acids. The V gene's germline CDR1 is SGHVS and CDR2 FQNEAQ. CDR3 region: CAITRITEAFF. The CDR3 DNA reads TGTGCCATAACAAGGATCACTGAAGCTTTCTTT.

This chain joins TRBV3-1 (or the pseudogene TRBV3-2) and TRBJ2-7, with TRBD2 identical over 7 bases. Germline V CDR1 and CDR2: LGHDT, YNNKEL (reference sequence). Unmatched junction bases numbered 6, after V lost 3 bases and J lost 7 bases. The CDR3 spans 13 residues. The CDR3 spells CASSHWTSHEQYF. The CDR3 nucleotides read TGTGCCAGCAGCCACTGGACTAGTCATGAGCAGTACTTC.